A single sample is the source of the 5 T cell receptor beta chains below, sequenced in a study of blood T cell repertoires in COVID-19. Clones were sequenced by immunoSEQ multiplex PCR, and TCRdb holds only the in-frame ones, with some missing. Here the sample spans hundreds of thousands of clones, around 85% being singletons. What was sequenced was peripheral blood. The receptor set was obtained from a human donor in a cohort sampled during active COVID-19.

The CDR3 loop reads CASSTRANTEAFF. Here the CDR3 DNA reads TGTGCCAGCAGCACTAGAGCGAACACTGAAGCTTTCTTT. V usage is TRBV7-9 and J usage is TRBJ1-1; D is undetermined. V was pared by 5 bases and J by 1 base, with 8 bases between. This CDR3 contains 13 residues. Germline CDR1 reads SEHNR; CDR2 reads FQNEAQ (reference sequence).

CDR3 nucleotide sequence: TGCGCCAGCAGCCCCGGGACTAGCGTCGCAGATACGCAGTATTTT. It encodes CASSPGTSVADTQYF. The gene calls are TRBV5-1 and TRBJ2-3; 10 bases align to TRBD2. The germline V gene encodes CDR1 SGHRS and CDR2 YFSETQ. The CDR3 totals 15 residues. Losses at the gene ends were 4 bases for V and 4 bases for J; bases not matched to a gene: 6.

The genes are TRBV11-2 and TRBJ2-7; maybe TRBD1 (8 bases). Germline assignment: CDR1 SGHAT and CDR2 FQNNGV. The V gene lost 5 bases and the J gene lost 3 bases, with 14 bases spanning the gap. The CDR3 spans 14 residues. The DNA of the CDR3 is TGTGCCAGCAGCCACACAGGGGGGGTCTACGAGCAGTACTTC. This encodes CASSHTGGVYEQYF.

J is TRBJ2-5 and V is TRBV9; 9 nucleotides align to TRBD2. J gave up 3 bases and V 0 bases, and 6 bases lay outside the gene matches. Per germline, CDR1 SGDLS and CDR2 YYNGEE. CDR3 size: 16 residues. CDR3 residues: CASSVDPSGVKETQYF. As DNA, the CDR3 is TGTGCCAGCAGCGTAGACCCTAGCGGGGTTAAAGAGACCCAGTACTTC. Full variable domain (remainder filled in from reference TRBV9 and TRBJ2-5): DSGVTQTPKHLITATGQRVTLRCSPRSGDLSVYWYQQSLDQGLQFLIQYYNGEERAKGNILERFSAQQFPDLHSELNLSSLELGDSALYFCASSVDPSGVKETQYFGPGTRLLVL.

The V and J genes are TRBV18 and TRBJ2-1; possibly TRBD2 for D (5 bases). CDR1 and CDR2 (germline): KGHSH, LQKENI. Trimming left V 2 bases short and J 7 bases short, with 15 bases between. CDR3 size: 15 residues. The CDR3 DNA reads as TGTGCCAGCTCACCATCGCTAGCAGAAAGGAATGAGCAGTTCTTC. Encoded protein: CASSPSLAERNEQFF.